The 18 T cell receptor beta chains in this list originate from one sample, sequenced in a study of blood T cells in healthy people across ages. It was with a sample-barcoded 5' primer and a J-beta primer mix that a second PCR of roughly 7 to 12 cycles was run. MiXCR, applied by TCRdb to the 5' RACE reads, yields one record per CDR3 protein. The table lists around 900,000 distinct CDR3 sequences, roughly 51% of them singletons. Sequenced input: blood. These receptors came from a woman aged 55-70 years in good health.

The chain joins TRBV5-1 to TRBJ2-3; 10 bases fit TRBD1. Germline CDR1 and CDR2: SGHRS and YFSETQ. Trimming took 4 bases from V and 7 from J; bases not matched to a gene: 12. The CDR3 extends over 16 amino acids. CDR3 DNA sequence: TGCGCCAGCAGCAAAACCGGGACAGGGGCCTCATATACGCAGTATTTT. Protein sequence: CASSKTGTGASYTQYF.

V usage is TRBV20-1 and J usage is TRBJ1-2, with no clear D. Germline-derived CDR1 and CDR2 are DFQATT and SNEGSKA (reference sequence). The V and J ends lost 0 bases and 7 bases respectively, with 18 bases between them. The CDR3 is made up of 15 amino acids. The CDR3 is CSARDLKVASSGYTF. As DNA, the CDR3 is TGCAGTGCTAGAGATCTTAAGGTGGCCAGTTCTGGCTACACCTTC.

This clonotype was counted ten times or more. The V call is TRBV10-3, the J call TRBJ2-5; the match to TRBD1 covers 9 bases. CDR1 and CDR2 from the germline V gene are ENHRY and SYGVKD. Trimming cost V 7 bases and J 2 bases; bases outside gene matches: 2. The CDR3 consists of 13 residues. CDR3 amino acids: CAIMGQGQETQYF. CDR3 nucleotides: TGTGCCATCATGGGACAGGGTCAAGAGACCCAGTACTTC.

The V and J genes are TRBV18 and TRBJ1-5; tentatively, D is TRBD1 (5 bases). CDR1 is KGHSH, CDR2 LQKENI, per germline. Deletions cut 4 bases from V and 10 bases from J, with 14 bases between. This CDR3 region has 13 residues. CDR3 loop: CASSLRVRDPQHF. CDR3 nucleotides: TGTGCCAGCTCACTCAGGGTCCGGGATCCCCAGCATTTT.

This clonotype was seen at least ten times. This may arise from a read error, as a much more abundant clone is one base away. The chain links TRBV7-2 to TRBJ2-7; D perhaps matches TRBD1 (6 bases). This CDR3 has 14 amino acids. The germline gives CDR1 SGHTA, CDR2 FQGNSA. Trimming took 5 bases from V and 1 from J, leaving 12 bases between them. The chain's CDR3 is CASSAQTGSYEQYF. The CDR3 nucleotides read TGTGCCAGCAGCGCCCAGACAGGTTCCTACGAGCAGTACTTC.

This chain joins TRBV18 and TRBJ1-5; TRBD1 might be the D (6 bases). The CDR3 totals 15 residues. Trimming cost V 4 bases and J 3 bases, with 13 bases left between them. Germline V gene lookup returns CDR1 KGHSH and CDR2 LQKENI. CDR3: CASSREGGFNQPQHF. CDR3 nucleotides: TGTGCCAGCTCACGAGAGGGGGGATTCAATCAGCCCCAGCATTTT.

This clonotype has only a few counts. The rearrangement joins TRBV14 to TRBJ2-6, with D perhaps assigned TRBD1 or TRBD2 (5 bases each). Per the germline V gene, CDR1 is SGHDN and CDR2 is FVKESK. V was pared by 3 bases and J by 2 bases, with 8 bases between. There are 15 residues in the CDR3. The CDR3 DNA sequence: TGTGCCAGCAGCCAGTGGGGGACTGGGGCCAACGTCCTGACTTTC. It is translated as CASSQWGTGANVLTF.

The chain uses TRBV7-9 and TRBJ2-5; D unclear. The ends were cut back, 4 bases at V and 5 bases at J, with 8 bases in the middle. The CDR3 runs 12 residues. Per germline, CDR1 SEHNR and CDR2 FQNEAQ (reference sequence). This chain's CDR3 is CASSSESETQYF. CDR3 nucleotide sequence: TGTGCCAGCAGCTCCGAGAGTGAGACCCAGTACTTC.

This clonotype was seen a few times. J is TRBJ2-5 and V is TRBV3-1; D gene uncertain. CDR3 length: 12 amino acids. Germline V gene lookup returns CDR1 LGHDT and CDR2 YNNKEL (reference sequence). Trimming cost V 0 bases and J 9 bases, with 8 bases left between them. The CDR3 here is CASSQDWRPQYF. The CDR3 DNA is TGTGCCAGCAGCCAAGATTGGCGCCCCCAGTACTTC.

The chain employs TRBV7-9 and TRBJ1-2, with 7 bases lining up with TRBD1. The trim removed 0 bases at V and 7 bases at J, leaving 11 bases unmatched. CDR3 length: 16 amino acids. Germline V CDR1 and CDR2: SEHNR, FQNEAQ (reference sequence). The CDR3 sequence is CASSLAGTALGRGYTF. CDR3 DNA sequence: TGTGCCAGCAGCTTAGCGGGGACAGCCCTAGGCCGTGGCTACACCTTC.

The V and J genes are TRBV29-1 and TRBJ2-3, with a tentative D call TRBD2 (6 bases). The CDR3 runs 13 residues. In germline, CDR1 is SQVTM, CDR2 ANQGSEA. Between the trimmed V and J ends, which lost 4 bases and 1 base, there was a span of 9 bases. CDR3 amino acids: CSVAPSGTDTQYF. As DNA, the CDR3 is TGCAGCGTTGCTCCTAGCGGCACAGATACGCAGTATTTT.

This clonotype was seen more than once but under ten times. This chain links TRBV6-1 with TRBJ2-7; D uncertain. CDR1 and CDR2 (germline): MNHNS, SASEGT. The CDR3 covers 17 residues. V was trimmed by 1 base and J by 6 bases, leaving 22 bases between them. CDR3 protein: CASSEVAQVLGSGEQYF. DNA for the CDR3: TGTGCCAGCAGTGAAGTGGCCCAAGTTTTAGGGTCGGGCGAGCAGTACTTC.

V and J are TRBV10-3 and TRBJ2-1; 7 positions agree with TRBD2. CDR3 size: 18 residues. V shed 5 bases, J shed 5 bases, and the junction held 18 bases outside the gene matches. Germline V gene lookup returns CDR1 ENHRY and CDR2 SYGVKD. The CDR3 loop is CAISRSRDGGSSNNEQFF. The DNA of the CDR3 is TGTGCCATCAGTCGATCCCGCGATGGCGGGAGTAGCAACAATGAGCAGTTCTTC.

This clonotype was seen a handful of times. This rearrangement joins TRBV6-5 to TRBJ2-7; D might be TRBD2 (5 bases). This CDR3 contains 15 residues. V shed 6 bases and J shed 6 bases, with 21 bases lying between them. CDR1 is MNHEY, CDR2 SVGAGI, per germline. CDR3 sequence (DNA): TGTGCCAGCAGCCCCAACTCTGGGCTAGCTGGCGAGCAGTACTTC. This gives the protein CASSPNSGLAGEQYF.

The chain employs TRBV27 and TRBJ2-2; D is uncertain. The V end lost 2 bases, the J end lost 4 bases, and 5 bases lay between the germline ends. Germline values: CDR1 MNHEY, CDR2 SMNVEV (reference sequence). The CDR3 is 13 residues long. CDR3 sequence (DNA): TGTGCCAGCAGTTTAGCGGTCACCGGGGAGCTGTTTTTT. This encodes CASSLAVTGELFF.

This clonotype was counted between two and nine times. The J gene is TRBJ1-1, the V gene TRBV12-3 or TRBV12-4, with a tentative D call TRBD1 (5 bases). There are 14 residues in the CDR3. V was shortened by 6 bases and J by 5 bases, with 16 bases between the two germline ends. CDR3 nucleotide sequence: TGTGCCAGCAGCGTAGTGGGCGGGGGGACTGAAGCTTTCTTT. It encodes CASSVVGGGTEAFF.

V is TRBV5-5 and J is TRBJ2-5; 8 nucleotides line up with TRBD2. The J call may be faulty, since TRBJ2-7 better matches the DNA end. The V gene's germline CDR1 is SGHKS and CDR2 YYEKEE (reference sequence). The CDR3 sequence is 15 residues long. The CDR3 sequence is CASSSPAGAVYEQYF. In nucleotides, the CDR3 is TGTGCCAGCAGCTCCCCAGCGGGAGCCGTTTACGAGCAGTACTTC.

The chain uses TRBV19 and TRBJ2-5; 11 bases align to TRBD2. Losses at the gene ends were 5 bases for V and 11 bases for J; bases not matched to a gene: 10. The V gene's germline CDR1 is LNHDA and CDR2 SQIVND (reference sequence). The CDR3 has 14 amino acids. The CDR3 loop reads CASSPGLAVYAQYF. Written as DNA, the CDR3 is TGTGCCAGTAGTCCGGGACTAGCGGTGTACGCGCAGTACTTC.